These 11 T cell receptor beta chains share one sample of origin, sequenced in a study of T cells after yellow fever vaccination (dated by TCRdb to about 2019). Interpreted using the paper, the treatment or condition label stands for: live attenuated yellow fever vaccine strain. Receptors were amplified or captured by 5' RACE. The sample was run on an Illumina HiSeq 2500. The public reads were reprocessed in TCRdb via fastp at Q25 and MiXCR, keeping in-frame beta chains. CDR3 protein duplicates are merged, each entry listing the most common genes and DNA. For this sample there are approximately 510,000 distinct CDR3 sequences; 21% appear just once. The ten largest make up about 17% of the sample. The material sequenced was PBMCs, taken around 3 weeks after the first yellow fever vaccination. The source of these receptors is a man aged 18 to 30 who received the YFV17D yellow fever vaccine.

This chain uses TRBV11-1 with TRBJ2-2; D might be TRBD2 (7 bases). V lost 0 bases and J lost 4, with 9 bases in between. CDR1 is SGHAT and CDR2 is FQDESV in the germline V gene (reference sequence). There are 15 residues in the CDR3. This chain's CDR3 is CASSLAGGATGELFF. As DNA, the CDR3 is TGTGCCAGCAGCTTAGCGGGGGGGGCCACCGGGGAGCTGTTTTTT.

The J gene is TRBJ2-3, the V gene TRBV7-6; 8 bases agree with TRBD2. With V trimmed by 5 bases and J by 0 bases, 4 bases remained unmatched. This CDR3 has 15 residues. Looked up from germline, CDR1 is SGHVS and CDR2 is FNYEAQ. CDR3 loop: CASSRSGASTDTQYF. The CDR3 DNA reads as TGTGCCAGCAGCCGTAGCGGGGCTAGCACAGATACGCAGTATTTT. Based on the CDR3 plus reference TRBV7-6 and TRBJ2-3, the full variable domain is GAGVSQSPRYKVTKRGQDVALRCDPISGHVSLYWYRQALGQGPEFLTYFNYEAQQDKSGLPNDRFSAERPEGSISTLTIQRTEQRDSAMYRCASSRSGASTDTQYFGPGTRLTVL.

This clonotype came up many times. The chain combines TRBV7-2 with TRBJ2-7; no clear D. Germline CDR1 reads SGHTA; CDR2 reads FQGNSA. The V and J ends lost 5 bases and 1 base respectively, with 9 bases between them. The CDR3 extends over 13 amino acids. In nucleotides, the CDR3 is TGTGCCAGCAGCCCCGACCCATCCTACGAGCAGTACTTC. As protein: CASSPDPSYEQYF.

This clonotype was seen only a few times. This chain connects TRBV7-9 to TRBJ1-1; D gene ambiguous. Trimming left V 8 bases short and J 3 bases short, with 16 bases between. CDR3 size: 14 residues. Germline assignment: CDR1 SEHNR and CDR2 FQNEAQ (reference sequence). The CDR3 DNA reads as TGTGCCAGCGGGCTCAAGCGGTTGGACACTGAAGCTTTCTTT. Amino acid sequence: CASGLKRLDTEAFF.

This clonotype was counted only a few times. This sequence joins TRBV5-5 and TRBJ2-7; weak D call: TRBD2 (6 bases). This CDR3 has 14 residues. V lost 0 bases to trimming and J lost 3 bases, with 10 bases between them. The germline CDR1 and CDR2 sequences are SGHKS and YYEKEE (reference sequence). CDR3 in amino acids: CASSLGPGSYEQYV. Here the CDR3 DNA reads TGTGCCAGCAGCTTGGGCCCCGGGAGCTACGAGCAGTACGTC.

This clonotype was seen repeatedly, ten times or more. The chain combines TRBV3-1 with TRBJ2-6; maybe TRBD1 (5 bases). This CDR3 contains 18 residues. V lost 1 base and J lost 0, with 13 bases in between. CDR1 and CDR2 (germline): LGHDT, YNNKEL (reference sequence). CDR3 amino acids: CASSQGFGRASGANVLTF. The CDR3 coding sequence is TGTGCCAGCAGCCAAGGGTTCGGCAGGGCCTCTGGGGCCAACGTCCTGACTTTC.

There are a few counts of this clonotype. The chain recombines TRBV20-1 with TRBJ1-6; 7 nucleotides agree with TRBD1. Germline CDR1 reads DFQATT; CDR2 reads SNEGSKA (reference sequence). V shed 2 bases, J shed 7 bases, and the junction held 11 bases outside the gene matches. The length of the CDR3 is 16 residues. The CDR3 is CSARPQGGTVNSPLHF. CDR3 DNA sequence: TGCAGTGCTAGACCCCAGGGGGGGACAGTCAATTCACCCCTCCACTTT.

Worth noting for this clonotype: An end of the junction differs from the germline gene, which may be a read error. The CDR3 protein is CSSSFRTSGGTHEQFF. CDR3 bases: TGTTCCAGCAGCTTTCGGACTAGCGGGGGGACCCATGAGCAGTTCTTC. The chain combines TRBV4-2 with TRBJ2-1, with TRBD2 matching 14 bases. Germline V gene sequence: CDR1 LGHNA, CDR2 YNFKEQ. This CDR3 has 16 amino acids.

The V call is TRBV19, the J call TRBJ2-5; 7 bases are shared with TRBD1. The CDR3 runs to 14 residues. CDR1 LNHDA and CDR2 SQIVND come from the germline V gene (reference sequence). The V gene end was trimmed by 6 bases and the J gene end by 5 bases; junction bases not matched to a gene: 9. In DNA, the CDR3 is TGTGCCAGTAGCGAAAGGGACAGTGCGGAGACCCAGTACTTC. The encoded protein is CASSERDSAETQYF. The whole variable domain, remainder taken from reference TRBV19 and TRBJ2-5, is DGGITQSPKYLFRKEGQNVTLSCEQNLNHDAMYWYRQDPGQGLRLIYYSQIVNDFQKGDIAEGYSVSREKKESFPLTVTSAQKNPTAFYLCASSERDSAETQYFGPGTRLLVL.

This clonotype appeared a few times. The V call is TRBV5-4, the J call TRBJ2-5; the match to TRBD2 covers 8 bases. V shed 2 bases and J 5 bases; nucleotides not matched to a gene: 8. Germline V lookup: CDR1 SGHNT, CDR2 YYREEE (reference sequence). This CDR3 is 15 amino acids long. The CDR3 DNA is TGTGCCAGCAGCTTCACAGCGGGGGCTCTGGAGACCCAGTACTTC. It codes for CASSFTAGALETQYF.

This clonotype was counted between two and nine times. The chain has TRBV18 and TRBJ1-1; no definite D call. Trimming took 0 bases from V and 6 from J, leaving 8 bases between them. Germline CDR1 KGHSH, CDR2 LQKENI. The CDR3 loop spans 13 amino acids. For the CDR3, the DNA is TGTGCCAGCTCACCACCGAATAACGCTGAAGCTTTCTTT. This translates into CASSPPNNAEAFF. Variable domain in full (rest from reference TRBV18 and TRBJ1-1): NAGVMQNPRHLVRRRGQEARLRCSPMKGHSHVYWYRQLPEEGLKFMVYLQKENIIDESGMPKERFSAEFPKEGPSILRIQQVVRGDSAAYFCASSPPNNAEAFFGQGTRLTVV.